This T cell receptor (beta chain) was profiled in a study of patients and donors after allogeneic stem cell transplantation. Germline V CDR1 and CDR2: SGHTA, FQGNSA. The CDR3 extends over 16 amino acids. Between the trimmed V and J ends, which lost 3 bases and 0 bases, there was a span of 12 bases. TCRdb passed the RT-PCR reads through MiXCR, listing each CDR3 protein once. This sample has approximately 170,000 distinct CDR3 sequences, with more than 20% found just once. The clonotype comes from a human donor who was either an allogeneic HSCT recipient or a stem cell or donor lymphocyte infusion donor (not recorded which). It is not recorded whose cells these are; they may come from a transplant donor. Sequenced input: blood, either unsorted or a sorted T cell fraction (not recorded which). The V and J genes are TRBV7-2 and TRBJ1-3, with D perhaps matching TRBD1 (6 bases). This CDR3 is CASSLGGLLSGNTIYF. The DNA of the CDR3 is TGTGCCAGCAGCTTGGGGGGGCTACTCTCTGGAAACACCATATATTTT.